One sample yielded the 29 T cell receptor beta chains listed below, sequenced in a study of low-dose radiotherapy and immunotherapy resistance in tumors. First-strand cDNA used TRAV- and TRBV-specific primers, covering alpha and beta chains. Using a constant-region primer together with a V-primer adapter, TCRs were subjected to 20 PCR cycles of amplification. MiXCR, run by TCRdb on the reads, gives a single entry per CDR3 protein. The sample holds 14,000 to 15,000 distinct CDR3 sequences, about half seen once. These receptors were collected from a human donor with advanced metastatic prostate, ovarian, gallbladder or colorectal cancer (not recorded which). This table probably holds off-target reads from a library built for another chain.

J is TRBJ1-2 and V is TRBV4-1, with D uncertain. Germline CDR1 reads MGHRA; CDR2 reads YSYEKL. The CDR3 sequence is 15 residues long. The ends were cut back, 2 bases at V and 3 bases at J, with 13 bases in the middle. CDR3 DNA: TGCGCCAGCAGCCAATCGGTTGGGTCCTACTATGGCTACACCTTC. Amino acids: CASSQSVGSYYGYTF.

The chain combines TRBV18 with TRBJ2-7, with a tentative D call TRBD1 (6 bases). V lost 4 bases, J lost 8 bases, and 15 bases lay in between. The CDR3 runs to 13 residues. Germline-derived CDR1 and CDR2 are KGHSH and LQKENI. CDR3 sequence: CASSLRDKGQQYF. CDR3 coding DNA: TGTGCCAGCTCACTCCGGGACAAAGGCCAGCAGTACTTC. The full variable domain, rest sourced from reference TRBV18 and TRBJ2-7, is NAGVMQNPRHLVRRRGQEARLRCSPMKGHSHVYWYRQLPEEGLKFMVYLQKENIIDESGMPKERFSAEFPKEGPSILRIQQVVRGDSAAYFCASSLRDKGQQYFGPGTRLTVT.

The CDR3 bases are TGCGCCAGCAGCTTGCACCCAGCTCTATCCTACGAGCAGTACTTC. It codes for CASSLHPALSYEQYF. V and J are TRBV5-1 and TRBJ2-7; no reliable D call. V lost 1 base to trimming and J lost 1 base, with 12 bases between them. CDR1 and CDR2 (germline): SGHRS, YFSETQ. The CDR3 has 15 amino acids.

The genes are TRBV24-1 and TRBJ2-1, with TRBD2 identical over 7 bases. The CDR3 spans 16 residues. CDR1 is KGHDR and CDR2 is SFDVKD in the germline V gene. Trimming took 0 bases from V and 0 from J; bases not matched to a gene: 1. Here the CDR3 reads CATSDLGGGSYNEQFF. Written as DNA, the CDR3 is TGTGCCACCAGTGATTTGGGCGGGGGCTCCTACAATGAGCAGTTCTTC.

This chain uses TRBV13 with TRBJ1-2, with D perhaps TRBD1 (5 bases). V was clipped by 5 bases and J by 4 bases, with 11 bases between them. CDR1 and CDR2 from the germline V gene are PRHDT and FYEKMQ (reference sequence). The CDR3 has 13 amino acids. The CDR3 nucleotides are TGTGCCAGCAGCCCGAGGGACCTCTATGGCTACACCTTC. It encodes CASSPRDLYGYTF.

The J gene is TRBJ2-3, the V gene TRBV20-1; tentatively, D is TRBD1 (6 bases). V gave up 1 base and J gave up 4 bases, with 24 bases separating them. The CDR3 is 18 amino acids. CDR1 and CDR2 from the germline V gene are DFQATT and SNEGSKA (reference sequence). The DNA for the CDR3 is TGCAGTGCTAGAGCCAGCGTGCGACAGGACAATGGACCAGATACGCAGTATTTT. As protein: CSARASVRQDNGPDTQYF.

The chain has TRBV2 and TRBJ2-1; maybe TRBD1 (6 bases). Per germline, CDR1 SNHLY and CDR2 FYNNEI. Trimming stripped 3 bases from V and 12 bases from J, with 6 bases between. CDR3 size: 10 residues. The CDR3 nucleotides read TGTGCCAGCAGTGACAGGGGGCAGTTCTTC. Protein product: CASSDRGQFF.

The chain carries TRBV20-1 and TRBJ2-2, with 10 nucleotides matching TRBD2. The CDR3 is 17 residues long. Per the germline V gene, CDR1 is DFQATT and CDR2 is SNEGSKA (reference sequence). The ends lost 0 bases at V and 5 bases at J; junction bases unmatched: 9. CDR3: CSARDSAGGPETGELFF. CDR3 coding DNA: TGCAGTGCTAGAGATTCAGCGGGAGGGCCAGAAACCGGGGAGCTGTTTTTT.

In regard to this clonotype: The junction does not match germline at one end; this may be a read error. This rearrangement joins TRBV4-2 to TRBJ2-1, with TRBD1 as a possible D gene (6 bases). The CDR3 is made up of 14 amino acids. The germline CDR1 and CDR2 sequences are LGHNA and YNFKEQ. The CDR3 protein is CASSQDRVGAMEIF. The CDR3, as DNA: TGTGCCAGCAGCCAAGATCGGGTGGGGGCCATGGAGATCTTC.

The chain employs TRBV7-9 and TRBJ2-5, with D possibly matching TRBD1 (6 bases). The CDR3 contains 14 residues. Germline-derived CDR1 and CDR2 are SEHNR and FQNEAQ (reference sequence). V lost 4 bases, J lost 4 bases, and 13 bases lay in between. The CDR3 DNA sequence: TGTGCCAGCAGCTCCCAGGGGCGCAGAGAGACCCAGTACTTC. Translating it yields CASSSQGRRETQYF. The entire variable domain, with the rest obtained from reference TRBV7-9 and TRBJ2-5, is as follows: DTGVSQNPRHKITKRGQNVTFRCDPISEHNRLYWYRQTLGQGPEFLTYFQNEAQLEKSRLLSDRFSAERPKGSFSTLEIQRTEQGDSAMYLCASSSQGRRETQYFGPGTRLLVL.

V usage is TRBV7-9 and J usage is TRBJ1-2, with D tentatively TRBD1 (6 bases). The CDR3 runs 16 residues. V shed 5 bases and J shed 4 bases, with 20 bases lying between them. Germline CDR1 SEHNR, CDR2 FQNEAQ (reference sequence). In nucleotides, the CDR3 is TGTGCCAGCAGCCCCCGTGCAGGGGCCGGATCCTATGGCTACACCTTC. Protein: CASSPRAGAGSYGYTF.

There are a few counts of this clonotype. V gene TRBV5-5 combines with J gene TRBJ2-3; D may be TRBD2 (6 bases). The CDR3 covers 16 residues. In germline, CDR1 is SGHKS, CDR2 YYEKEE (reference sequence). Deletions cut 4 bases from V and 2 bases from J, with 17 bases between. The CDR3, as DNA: TGTGCCAGCAGCCGAGACGGGGGAACTACCACAGATACGCAGTATTTT. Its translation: CASSRDGGTTTDTQYF.

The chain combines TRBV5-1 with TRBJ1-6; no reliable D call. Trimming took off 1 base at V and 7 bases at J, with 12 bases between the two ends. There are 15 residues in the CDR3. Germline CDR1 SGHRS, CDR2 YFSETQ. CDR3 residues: CASSLSGGENSPLHF. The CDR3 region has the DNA TGCGCCAGCAGCTTGTCTGGAGGAGAGAATTCACCCCTCCACTTT.

The CDR3 bases are TGTGCCAGCAGTAATTCGGGACAGGGGTATAGCAATCAGCCCCAGCATTTT. Its translation is CASSNSGQGYSNQPQHF. The chain is built from TRBV28 and TRBJ1-5, with 10 bases fitting TRBD1. The V and J ends lost 5 bases and 0 bases, in that order; junction bases with no gene match: 7. Germline assignment: CDR1 MDHEN and CDR2 SYDVKM. This CDR3 has 17 amino acids.

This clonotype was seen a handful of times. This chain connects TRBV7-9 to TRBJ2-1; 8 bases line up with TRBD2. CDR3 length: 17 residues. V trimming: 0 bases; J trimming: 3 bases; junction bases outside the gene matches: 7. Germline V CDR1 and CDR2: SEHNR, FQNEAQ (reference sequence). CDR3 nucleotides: TGTGCCAGCAGCTTAGCGAGGGGTAGCGGGATCTACAATGAGCAGTTCTTC. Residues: CASSLARGSGIYNEQFF.

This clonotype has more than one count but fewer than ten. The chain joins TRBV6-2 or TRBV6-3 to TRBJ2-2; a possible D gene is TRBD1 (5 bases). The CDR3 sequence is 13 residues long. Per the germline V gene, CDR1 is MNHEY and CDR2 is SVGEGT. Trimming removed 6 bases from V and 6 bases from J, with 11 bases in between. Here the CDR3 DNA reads TGTGCCAGCAGGAGGACAAGGCCCGGGGAGCTGTTTTTT. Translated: CASRRTRPGELFF.

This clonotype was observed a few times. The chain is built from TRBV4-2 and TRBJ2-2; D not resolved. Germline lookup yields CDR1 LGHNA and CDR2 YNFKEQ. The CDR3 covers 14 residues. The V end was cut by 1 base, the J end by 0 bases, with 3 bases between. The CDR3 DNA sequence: TGTGCCAGCAGCCAAGCGGCGAACACCGGGGAGCTGTTTTTT. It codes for CASSQAANTGELFF.

The chain's CDR3 is CASSLVGNLGETQYF. The CDR3 coding sequence is TGTGCCAGCAGCTTAGTTGGGAACCTAGGGGAGACCCAGTACTTC. This sequence joins TRBV7-8 and TRBJ2-5; D unclear. V was shortened by 1 base and J by 5 bases, with 14 bases between the two germline ends. This CDR3 contains 15 residues. Germline CDR1 SGHVS, CDR2 FQNEAQ.

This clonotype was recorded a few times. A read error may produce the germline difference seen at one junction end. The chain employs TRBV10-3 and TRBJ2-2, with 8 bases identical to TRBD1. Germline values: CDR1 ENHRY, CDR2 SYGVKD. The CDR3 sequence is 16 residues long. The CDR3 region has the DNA TGTGCCATCAGTGACCCTCGACAGGGGCCCACCGGGGAGCTTTTTTTT. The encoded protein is CAISDPRQGPTGELFF.

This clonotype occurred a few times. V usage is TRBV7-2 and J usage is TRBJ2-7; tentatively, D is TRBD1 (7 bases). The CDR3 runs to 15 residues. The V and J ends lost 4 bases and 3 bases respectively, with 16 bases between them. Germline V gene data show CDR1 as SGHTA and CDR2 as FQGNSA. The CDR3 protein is CASSSGGTLHYEQYF. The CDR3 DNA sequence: TGTGCCAGCAGCTCAGGGGGGACTTTACACTACGAGCAGTACTTC.

CDR3 residues: CASSSDRAPYEQYF. The CDR3 DNA is TGTGCCAGCAGCTCGGACAGGGCCCCCTACGAGCAGTACTTC. V is TRBV11-3 and J is TRBJ2-7; 8 bases match TRBD1. The ends lost 4 bases at V and 2 bases at J; junction bases unmatched: 4. CDR1 and CDR2 (germline): SGHNT, YENEEA. The CDR3 spans 14 residues. Based on the CDR3 plus reference TRBV11-3 and TRBJ2-7, the full variable domain is EAGVVQSPRYKIIEKKQPVAFWCNPISGHNTLYWYLQNLGQGPELLIRYENEEAVDDSQLPKDRFSAERLKGVDSTLKIQPAELGDSAVYLCASSSDRAPYEQYFGPGTRLTVT.

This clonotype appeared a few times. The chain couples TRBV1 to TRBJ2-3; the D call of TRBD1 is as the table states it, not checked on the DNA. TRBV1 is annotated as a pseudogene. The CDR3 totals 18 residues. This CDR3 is CTSSQVPLGGSSTDTQYF. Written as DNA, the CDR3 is TGCACCAGCAGCCAAGTCCCCCTCGGGGGATCTAGCACAGATACGCAGTATTTT.

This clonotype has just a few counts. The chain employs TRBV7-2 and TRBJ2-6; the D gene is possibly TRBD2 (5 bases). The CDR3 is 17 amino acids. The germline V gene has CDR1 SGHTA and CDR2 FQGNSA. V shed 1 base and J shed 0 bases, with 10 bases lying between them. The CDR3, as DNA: TGTGCCAGCAGCTTAGTTAGCGCCGGCTCTGGGGCCAACGTCCTGACTTTC. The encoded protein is CASSLVSAGSGANVLTF.

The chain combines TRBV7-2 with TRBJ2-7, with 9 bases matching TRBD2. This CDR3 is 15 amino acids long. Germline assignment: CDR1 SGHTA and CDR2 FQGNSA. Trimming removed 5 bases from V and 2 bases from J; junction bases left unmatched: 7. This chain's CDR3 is CASSRTAGGTYEQYF. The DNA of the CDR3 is TGTGCCAGCAGCCGTACGGCGGGGGGGACCTACGAGCAGTACTTC.

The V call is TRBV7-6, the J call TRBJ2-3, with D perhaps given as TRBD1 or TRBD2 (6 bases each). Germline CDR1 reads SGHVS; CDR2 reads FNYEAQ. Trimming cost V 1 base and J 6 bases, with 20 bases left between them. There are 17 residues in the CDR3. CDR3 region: CASSLVVAGTRGDTQYF. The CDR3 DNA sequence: TGTGCCAGCAGCTTAGTCGTTGCGGGAACCAGGGGTGATACGCAGTATTTT.

CDR3 coding DNA: TGTGCCAGCAGTTTAAACGGATACAATGAGCAGTTCTTC. Protein product: CASSLNGYNEQFF. This chain links TRBV12-3 or TRBV12-4 with TRBJ2-1; D is undetermined. The V and J ends lost 2 bases and 4 bases respectively, with 6 bases between them. The CDR3 sequence is 13 residues long.

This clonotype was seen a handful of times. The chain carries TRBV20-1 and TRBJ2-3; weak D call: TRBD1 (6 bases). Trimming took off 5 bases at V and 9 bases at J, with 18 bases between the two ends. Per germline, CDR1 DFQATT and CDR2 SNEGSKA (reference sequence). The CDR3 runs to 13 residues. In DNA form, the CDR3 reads TGCAGTGCTCCTGGAGGTGCAGGGGACACGCAGTATTTT. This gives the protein CSAPGGAGDTQYF.

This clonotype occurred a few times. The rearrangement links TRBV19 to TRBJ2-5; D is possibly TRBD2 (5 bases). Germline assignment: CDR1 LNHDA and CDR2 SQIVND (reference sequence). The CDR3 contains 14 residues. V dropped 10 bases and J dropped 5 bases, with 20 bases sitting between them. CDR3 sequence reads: CATAKFEEVETQYF. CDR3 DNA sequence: TGTGCCACCGCGAAATTCGAGGAGGTGGAGACCCAGTACTTC.

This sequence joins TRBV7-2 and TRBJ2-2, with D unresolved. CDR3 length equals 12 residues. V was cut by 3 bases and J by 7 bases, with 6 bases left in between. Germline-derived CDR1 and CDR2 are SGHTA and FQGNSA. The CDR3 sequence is CASSFGFGELFF. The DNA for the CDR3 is TGTGCCAGCAGCTTTGGGTTCGGGGAGCTGTTTTTT.